The clone carrying this T cell receptor beta chain showed up many times. The ends were cut back, 0 bases at V and 1 base at J, with 9 bases in the middle. The germline CDR1 and CDR2 sequences are MGHRA and YSYEKL. The CDR3 runs 15 residues. The data were taken from a study of prognosis after radiotherapy for stage I lung cancer. Genomic DNA served as the source from which two-round multiplex PCR generated TCR beta CDR3 amplicons. Used in first-round PCR were primers specific to each TRBV and TRBJ gene. TCRdb reprocessed the multiplex PCR reads via MiXCR and lists one record per CDR3 protein. Here the sample spans over 25,000 distinct CDR3 sequences, approximately 44% being singletons.

V is TRBV4-1 and J is TRBJ1-2, with no clear D. The starting material was PBMCs, obtained before or after stereotactic body radiation therapy (not recorded which). This receptor was identified in a donor at least 50 years old with non-small cell lung cancer. Here the CDR3 DNA reads TGCGCCAGCAGCCAAGATCAGCCCTATAACTATGGCTACACCTTC. Translating gives CASSQDQPYNYGYTF.